This record looks at one T cell receptor (beta chain) sequence and its context. Its antigen is currently not known. No qualities accompany the bases; no much larger clone lies one base away. The CDR3 numbers 14 residues from cysteine through phenylalanine. The entry retains the CDR3 DNA only, 42 bases that are in frame from base 1. V lost 1 base and J lost 4 bases, and the count of bases not matched to a germline gene is 6. CDR1 and CDR2 (GTSNPN, SVGIG) derive from the germline V gene (reference sequence). TCR CDR3 regions were amplified from genomic DNA by multiplex PCR using the deep immunoSEQ assay. Extracted genomic DNA from each cell subset was distributed evenly across all wells of several immunoSEQ 96-well plates, and each plate was treated as a replicate. For sorted subsets, 150 to 250 ng of genomic DNA, equivalent to around 30,000 T cell genomes, went into each replicate PCR. Purified libraries were quantified with a Qubit 3.0 fluorometer, sized on a Bioanalyzer 2100, and re-quantified with the KAPA Library Quantification kit. Every immunoSEQ 96-well plate was sequenced on a dedicated single-read 150-cycle Illumina NextSeq 550 flow cell. Processing in the source paper ran as follows. Because only junctional sequences without quality scores were contained in the immunoSEQ output, filtering matching that applied to full-length reads could not be performed. To assign V/J genes and CDR3, sequences were annotated against IMGT germline references using PyIR, a Python wrapper for IgBLAST v1.9. Reads were filtered out if the reads had weak V/J assignments (E-value above 1e-6), no CDR3, stop codons, out-of-frame junctions, or ambiguous translated residues. A V3J clonotype was defined by an identical inferred V gene, J gene, and CDR3 amino acid sequence. Percentage overlap between repertoires was computed as shared unique clonotypes divided by the size of the smaller repertoire. Richness of each repertoire was evaluated using RTK rarefaction, the Chao1 estimator, and Recon v2.1 estimates of unobserved clonotypes. Generation probabilities were computed with OLGA for all TCRbeta clonotypes obtained by the gDNA method from several donors. TCRdb took over this immuneACCESS table, retaining in-frame rearrangements with V and J assigned. Such tables are incomplete; in checked studies, under half of the missing clones stem from an unresolved V gene, and the remainder is unexplained. Clone size and the V and J calls come from that table; the DNA yielded D and trimming. The sample records about 2 million clones, 85% to 95% of which are singletons. The ten most abundant clones make up more than 0.1% of the sample.

This entry comes from a study of shared clonotypes between healthy human individuals (TCRdb year 2020). Background on the whole study: The cohort comprised a couple of women and a few men aged 18 to 49 years. For each donor, CD4 naive and CD4 memory were each run on three plates, CD8 naive on two plates, and CD8 memory on one plate. To estimate repertoire size and how much clonotype sharing occurs between individuals, the study deeply sequenced the blood TCR repertoires of five healthy adults. To increase sequencing depth and limit assay-specific biases, TCR repertoire library preparation and sequencing were carried out by different laboratories using diverse techniques. Leukapheresis yielded between about 0.9 and 9.5 billion PBMCs per donor. Paper-wide results and their limitations: Incomplete sequencing was indicated by rarefaction of sorted-subset datasets, despite the large sequencing depth. Across four donors, about 4.5% of naive CD4, more than 3% of naive CD8, about 2.3% of memory CD4, and 0.4% of memory CD8 clonotypes were shared. Sampling was restricted to blood, and TCR repertoires in tissue are likely to differ from TCR repertoires in blood. Pairwise subsampling indicated that sequencing depth was expected to affect the degree of clonotype sharing among donors. Higher generation probabilities were observed for clonotypes shared by all four sorted-subset donors than for non-shared clonotypes. Because the study included only a small number of donors, the genetic and exposure-history diversity represented was limited. Naive subsets generally had larger estimated clonotype richness than memory subsets.

Donors were healthy HIV-negative adults with no recently reported acute infections or vaccinations. Every donor was a Caucasian adult living in Nashville, Tennessee, USA. Magnetic negative selection was used to enrich CD4+ T cells, after which naive cells were positively selected on CD45RA and the negative fraction became the memory subset. Blood was obtained by leukapheresis, after which PBMCs were separated by Ficoll-Histopaque density gradient centrifugation and cryopreserved in liquid nitrogen vapor phase. Purity and quantity of every magnetically sorted T cell population were checked by analytical flow cytometry. Genomic DNA was isolated from each sorted fraction and quantified by UV absorbance on a Nanodrop 2000c.

The origin of this receptor is a young man in good health. The sequence links TRBV30 to TRBJ2-5; 7 bases in the junction line up with TRBD2. The specimen was naive CD4+ T cells sorted from blood. The sample's cell subset or site label is to be understood as: CD45RA+ positively selected. The DNA reads as follows: TGTGCCTGGAGTGAAGGACTAGGCGGAGAGACCCAGTACTTC. Its product reads: CAWSEGLGGETQYF.